This TCR beta chain was profiled in a study of T cells expressing NK-cell markers (dated by TCRdb to 2019 to 2021). Regarding the complete study: Under ten donors provided sorted CD3+CD56+NKG2C+, CD3+CD56+NKG2C- and CD3+CD56-NKG2C+ T-cell subsets, whose TCR beta-chain repertoires were profiled. The eight sequenced donors were randomly selected healthy volunteers, three men and five women. Sequencing of the libraries produced 2 x 150 bp reads on Illumina HiSeq 2000/2500, MiSeq or NextSeq. Among the eight sequenced donors, seven were HCMV-seropositive and one was HCMV-seronegative.

A commercial ELISA kit detecting HCMV-specific IgG in serum was used to determine HCMV serostatus. Ficoll density gradient centrifugation was used to isolate peripheral blood mononuclear cells from blood. CDR1 and CDR2 were assigned from the germline V gene as SGHTA and FQGNSA. Reading from cysteine to phenylalanine, the CDR3 counts 15 amino acids. Only the protein is available. TCRdb records Illumina HiSeq 2000 as the sequencer. TCR beta cDNA libraries were made by 5'RACE template switching that added a universal primer site and unique molecular identifiers. cDNA synthesis was primed from the TCR beta constant segment and was followed by two successive PCR amplification steps. For the original study's pipeline: Reads were demultiplexed and grouped by UMI with MIGEC, and clonotypes were assembled and quantified with MiTCR. To remove erroneous sequences, TCR cDNA sequences were retained only when supported by two or more reads. The tcR package was used for downstream repertoire analysis, and clonotypes were matched across fractions by CDR3 nucleotide sequence plus V segment. VDJmatch was used to annotate antigen specificity against VDJdb, with one amino acid substitution in CDR3 allowed. Through TCRdb reprocessing, the reads give one entry per CDR3 protein sequence; DNA is omitted. The V and J calls shown here were made by TCRdb, not taken from the authors' results. Per the sample table, the count is about 440,000 distinct CDR3 sequences. Of the sample, 7.3% is held by the ten largest clones.

Beyond this particular receptor, the publication reports: In more than five donors, the dominant CD3+CD56+NKG2C+ clonotypes were found to rank among the top 10 CD8+ clonotypes and to make up roughly 1.0-7.5% of CD8+ T cells. Those dominant clonotypes were again the most abundant among CD3+CD56-NKG2C+ cells in a handful of donors, at roughly 25-65%. Whether the expanded NKG2C-expressing T cell clones were specific for HCMV antigens remained unclear.

A remark on this clonotype: The clone's antigen remains unknown.

The TCR was taken from a woman between 18 and 70 years old in good health. The sample was blood T cells: a sorted CD56 or NKG2C T cell subset, CD4+ or CD8+ T cells, or bulk PBMC T cells (not recorded which). Recombination connected TRBV7-2 to TRBJ2-4. The CDR3 here reads CASSLVGLAKNIQYF.